Detailed here is one TCR beta chain. Its antigen specificity is not known. No much larger clonotype is one base removed from it; base qualities were not supplied. Looking up the germline V gene yields CDR1 MNHEY and CDR2 SVGAGI. The CDR3 holds 12 amino acids from the cysteine to the phenylalanine. This entry keeps only the CDR3 DNA: 36 bases, framed from base 1. V loses 4 bases of germline sequence and J loses 4 bases, and the interval between the two ends is 7 bases. These data come from a study of technical replicates of blood from several donors (dated by TCRdb to the late 2010s). Library creation used the immunoSEQ multiplex PCR assay. TCRdb retrieved this table from immuneACCESS and kept in-frame rearrangements only. Not all clones are present; in checked studies, unresolved V genes account for under half, and no reason is known for the remainder. The sample records approximately 70,000 clones, roughly 98% of which are singletons. The ten largest clones take up approximately 0.17% of the sample.

Recombination linked TRBV6-5 to TRBJ1-2; tentative D gene TRBD1, with 5 bases matching. The sequence derives from a human donor in good health. The specimen was T cells isolated from PBMCs. The DNA sequence is given as TGTGCCAGCAGTTCAACAGGCTATGGCTACACCTTC. It specifies CASSSTGYGYTF.